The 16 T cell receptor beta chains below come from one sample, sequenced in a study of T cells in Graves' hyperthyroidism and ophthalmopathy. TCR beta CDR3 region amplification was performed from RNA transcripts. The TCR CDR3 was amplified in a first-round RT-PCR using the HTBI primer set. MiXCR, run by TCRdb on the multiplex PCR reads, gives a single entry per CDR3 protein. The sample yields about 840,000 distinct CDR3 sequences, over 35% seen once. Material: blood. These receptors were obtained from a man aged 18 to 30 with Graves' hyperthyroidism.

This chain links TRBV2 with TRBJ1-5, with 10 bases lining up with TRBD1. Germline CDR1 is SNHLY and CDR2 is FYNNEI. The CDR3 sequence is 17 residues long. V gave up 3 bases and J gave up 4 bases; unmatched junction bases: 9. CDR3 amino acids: CASSDGLRTGGNQPQHF. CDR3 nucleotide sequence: TGTGCCAGCAGTGACGGACTTCGGACAGGGGGAAATCAGCCCCAGCATTTT.

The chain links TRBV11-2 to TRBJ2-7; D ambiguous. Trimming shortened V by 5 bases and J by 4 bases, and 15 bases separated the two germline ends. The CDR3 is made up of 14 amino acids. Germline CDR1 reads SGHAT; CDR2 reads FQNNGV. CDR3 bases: TGTGCCAGCAGCCCCGAGAGACTCTATTACGAGCAGTACTTC. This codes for CASSPERLYYEQYF.

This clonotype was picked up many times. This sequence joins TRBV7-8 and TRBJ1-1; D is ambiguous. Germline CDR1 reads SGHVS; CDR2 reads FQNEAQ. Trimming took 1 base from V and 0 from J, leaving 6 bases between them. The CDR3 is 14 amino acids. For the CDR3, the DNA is TGTGCCAGCAGCTTAGGTCCCGTGAACACTGAAGCTTTCTTT. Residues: CASSLGPVNTEAFF. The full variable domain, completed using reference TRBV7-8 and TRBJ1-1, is GAGVSQSPRYKVAKRGQDVALRCDPISGHVSLFWYQQALGQGPEFLTYFQNEAQLDKSGLPSDRFFAERPEGSVSTLKIQRTQQEDSAVYLCASSLGPVNTEAFFGQGTRLTVV.

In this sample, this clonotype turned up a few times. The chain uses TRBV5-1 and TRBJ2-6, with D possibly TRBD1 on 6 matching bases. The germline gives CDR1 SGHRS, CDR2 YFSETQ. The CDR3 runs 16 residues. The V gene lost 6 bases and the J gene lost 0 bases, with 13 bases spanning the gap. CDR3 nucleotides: TGCGCCAGCACCTGGGGGCAGTCCTCTGGGGCCAACGTCCTGACTTTC. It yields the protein CASTWGQSSGANVLTF.

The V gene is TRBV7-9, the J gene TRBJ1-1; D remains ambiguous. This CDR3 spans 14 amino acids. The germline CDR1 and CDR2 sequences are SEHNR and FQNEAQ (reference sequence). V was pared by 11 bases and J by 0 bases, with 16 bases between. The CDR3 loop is CAGTERGLNTEAFF. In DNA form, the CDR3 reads TGTGCCGGCACCGAGCGGGGTTTGAACACTGAAGCTTTCTTT.

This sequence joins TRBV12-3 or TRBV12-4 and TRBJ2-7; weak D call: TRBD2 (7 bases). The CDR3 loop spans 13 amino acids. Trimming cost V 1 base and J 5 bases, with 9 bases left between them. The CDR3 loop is CASSLEGGDEQYF. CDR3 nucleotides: TGTGCCAGCAGTTTAGAGGGGGGGGACGAGCAGTACTTC.

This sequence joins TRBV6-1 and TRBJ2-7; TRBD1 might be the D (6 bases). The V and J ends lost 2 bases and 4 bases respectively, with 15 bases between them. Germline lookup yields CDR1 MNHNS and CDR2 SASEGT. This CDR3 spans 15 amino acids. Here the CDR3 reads CASSETGTRRYEQYF. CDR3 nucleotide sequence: TGTGCCAGCAGTGAAACCGGGACAAGGAGATACGAGCAGTACTTC.

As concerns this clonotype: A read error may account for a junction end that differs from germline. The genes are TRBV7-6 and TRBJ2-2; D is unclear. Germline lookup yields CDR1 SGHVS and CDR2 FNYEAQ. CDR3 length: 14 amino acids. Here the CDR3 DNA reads TGTACCAGCAGCTTACAATTTGGGTCCGGGGAGCTGTTTTTT. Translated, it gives CTSSLQFGSGELFF.

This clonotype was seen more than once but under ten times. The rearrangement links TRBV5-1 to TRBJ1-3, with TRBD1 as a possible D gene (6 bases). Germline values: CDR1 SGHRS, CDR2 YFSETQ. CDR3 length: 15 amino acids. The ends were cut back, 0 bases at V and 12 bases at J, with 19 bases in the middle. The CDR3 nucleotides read TGCGCCAGCAGCTTGGACAGGGCCGACCCGGAAGGCATATATTTT. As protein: CASSLDRADPEGIYF.

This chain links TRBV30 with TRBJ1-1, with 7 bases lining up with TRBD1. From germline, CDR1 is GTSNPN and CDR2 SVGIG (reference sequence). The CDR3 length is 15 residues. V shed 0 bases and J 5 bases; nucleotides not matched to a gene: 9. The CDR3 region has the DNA TGTGCCTGGAGTGTATCCAAGGCCAGGGGGACTGAAGCTTTCTTT. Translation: CAWSVSKARGTEAFF.

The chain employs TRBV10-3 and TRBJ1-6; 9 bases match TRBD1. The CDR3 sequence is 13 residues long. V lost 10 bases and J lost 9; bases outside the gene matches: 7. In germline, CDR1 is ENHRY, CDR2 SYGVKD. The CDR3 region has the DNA TGTGCCACCGGGACAGGGAGTGGTTCACCCCTCCACTTT. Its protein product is CATGTGSGSPLHF.

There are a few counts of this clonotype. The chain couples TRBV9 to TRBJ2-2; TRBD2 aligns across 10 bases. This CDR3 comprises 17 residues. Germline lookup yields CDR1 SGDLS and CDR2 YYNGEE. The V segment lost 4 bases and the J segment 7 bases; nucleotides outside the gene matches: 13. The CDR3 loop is CASSQGKASGRYGELFF. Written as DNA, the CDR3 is TGTGCCAGCAGCCAAGGAAAAGCTAGCGGGAGATACGGGGAGCTGTTTTTT.

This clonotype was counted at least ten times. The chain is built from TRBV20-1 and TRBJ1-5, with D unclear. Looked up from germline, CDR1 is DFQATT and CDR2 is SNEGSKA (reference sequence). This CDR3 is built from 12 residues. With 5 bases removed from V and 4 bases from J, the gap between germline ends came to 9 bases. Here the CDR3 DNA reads TGCAGTGCTTCAGACGGGAATCAGCCCCAGCATTTT. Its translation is CSASDGNQPQHF.

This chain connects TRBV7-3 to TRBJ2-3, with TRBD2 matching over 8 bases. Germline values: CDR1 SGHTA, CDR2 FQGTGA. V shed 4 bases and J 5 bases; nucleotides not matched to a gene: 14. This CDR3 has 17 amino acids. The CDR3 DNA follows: TGTGCCAGCAGCTCCGAGGAGCGGGGGATTTATATAGATACGCAGTATTTT. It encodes CASSSEERGIYIDTQYF.

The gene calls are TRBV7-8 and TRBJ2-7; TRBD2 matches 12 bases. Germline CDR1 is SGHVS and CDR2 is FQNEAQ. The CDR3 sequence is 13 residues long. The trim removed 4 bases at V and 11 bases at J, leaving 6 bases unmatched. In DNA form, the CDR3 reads TGTGCCAGCAGCTCTAGACTAGCGGGAGTCAAGTACTTC. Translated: CASSSRLAGVKYF.

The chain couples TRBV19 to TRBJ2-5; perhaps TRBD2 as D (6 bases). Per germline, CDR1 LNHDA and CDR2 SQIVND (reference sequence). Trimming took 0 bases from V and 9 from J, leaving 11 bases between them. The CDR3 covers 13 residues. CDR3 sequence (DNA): TGTGCCAGTAGTATAGAGGGGGGATCGGCCCAGTACTTC. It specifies CASSIEGGSAQYF.